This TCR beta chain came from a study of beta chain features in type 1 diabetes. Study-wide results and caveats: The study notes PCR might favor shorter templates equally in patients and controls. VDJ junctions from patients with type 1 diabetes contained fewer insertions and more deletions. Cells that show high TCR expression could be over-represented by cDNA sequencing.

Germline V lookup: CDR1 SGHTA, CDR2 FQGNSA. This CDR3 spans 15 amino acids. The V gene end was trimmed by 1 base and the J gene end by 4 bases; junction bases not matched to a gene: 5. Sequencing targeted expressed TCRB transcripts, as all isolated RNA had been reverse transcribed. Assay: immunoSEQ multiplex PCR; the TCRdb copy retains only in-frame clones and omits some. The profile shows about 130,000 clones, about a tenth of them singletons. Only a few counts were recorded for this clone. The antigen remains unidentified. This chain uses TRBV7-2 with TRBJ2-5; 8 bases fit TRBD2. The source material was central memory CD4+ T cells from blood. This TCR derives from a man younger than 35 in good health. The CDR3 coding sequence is TGTGCCAGCAGCTTAGTGGCCGGGGGGGCAGAGACCCAGTACTTC. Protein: CASSLVAGGAETQYF. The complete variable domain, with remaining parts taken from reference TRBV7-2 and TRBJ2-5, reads GAGVSQSPSNKVTEKGKDVELRCDPISGHTALYWYRQSLGQGLEFLIYFQGNSAPDKSGLPSDRFSAERTGGSVSTLTIQRTQQEDSAVYLCASSLVAGGAETQYFGPGTRLLVL.